Sequencing of this T cell receptor (beta chain) was carried out in a study of CD8 T cells in Susac syndrome. Random hexamers served to reverse transcribe roughly 0.45 to 1 ug RNA. TCRdb recomputed calls from the immunoSEQ multiplex PCR reads with MiXCR, one row per CDR3 protein. The sample includes some 220,000 distinct CDR3 sequences, about 96% seen only once; the top ten take 0.095%. There are 14 residues in the CDR3. From germline, CDR1 is DFQATT and CDR2 SNEGSKA (reference sequence). V was pared by 0 bases and J by 1 base, with 7 bases between. The sequence came from a human donor with multiple sclerosis. The sample taken for sequencing was CD4+ T cells from PBMCs. The chain employs TRBV20-1 and TRBJ2-4; maybe TRBD1 (5 bases). CDR3 in amino acids: CSAREGQAKNIQYF. CDR3 bases: TGCAGTGCTAGAGAGGGGCAGGCCAAAAACATTCAGTACTTC.